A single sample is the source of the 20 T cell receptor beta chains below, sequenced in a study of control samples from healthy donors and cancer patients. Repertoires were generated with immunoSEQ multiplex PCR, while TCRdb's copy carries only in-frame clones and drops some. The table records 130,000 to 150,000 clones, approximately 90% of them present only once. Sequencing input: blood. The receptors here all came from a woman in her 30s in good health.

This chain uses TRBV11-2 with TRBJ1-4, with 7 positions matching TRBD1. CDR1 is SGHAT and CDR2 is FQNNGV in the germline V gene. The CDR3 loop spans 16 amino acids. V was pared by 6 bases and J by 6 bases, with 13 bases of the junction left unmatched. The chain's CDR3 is CASRRPGRDRDEKLFF. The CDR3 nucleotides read TGTGCCAGCAGAAGACCCGGCCGGGACAGAGATGAAAAACTGTTTTTT.

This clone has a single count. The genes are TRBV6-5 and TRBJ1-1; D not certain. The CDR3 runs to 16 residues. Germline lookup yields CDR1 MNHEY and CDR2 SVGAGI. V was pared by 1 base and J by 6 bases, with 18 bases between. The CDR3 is CASSYFEAAGSPEAFF. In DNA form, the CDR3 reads TGTGCCAGCAGTTACTTTGAGGCAGCCGGCTCCCCTGAAGCTTTCTTT.

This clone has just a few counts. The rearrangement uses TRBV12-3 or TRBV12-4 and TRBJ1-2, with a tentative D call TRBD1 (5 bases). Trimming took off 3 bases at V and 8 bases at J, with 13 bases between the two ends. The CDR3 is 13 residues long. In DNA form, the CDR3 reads TGTGCCAGCAGTTTGGCCGGGGCAGTGGGCTACACCTTC. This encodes CASSLAGAVGYTF.

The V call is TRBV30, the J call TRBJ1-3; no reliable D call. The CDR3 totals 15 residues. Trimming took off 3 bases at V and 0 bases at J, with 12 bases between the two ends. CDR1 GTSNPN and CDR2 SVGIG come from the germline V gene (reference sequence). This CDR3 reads CAWRPLGSSGNTIYF. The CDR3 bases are TGTGCCTGGAGACCCCTTGGGAGCTCTGGAAACACCATATATTTT. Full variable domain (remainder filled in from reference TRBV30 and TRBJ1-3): SQTIHQWPATLVQPVGSPLSLECTVEGTSNPNLYWYRQAAGRGLQLLFYSVGIGQISSEVPQNLSASRPQDRQFILSSKKLLLSDSGFYLCAWRPLGSSGNTIYFGEGSWLTVV.

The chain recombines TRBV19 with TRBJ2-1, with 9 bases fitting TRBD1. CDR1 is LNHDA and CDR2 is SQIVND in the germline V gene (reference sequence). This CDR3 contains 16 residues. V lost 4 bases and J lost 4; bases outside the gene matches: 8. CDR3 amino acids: CASSKEQGAAYNEQFF. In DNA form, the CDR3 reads TGTGCCAGTAGTAAAGAACAGGGGGCGGCTTACAATGAGCAGTTCTTC.

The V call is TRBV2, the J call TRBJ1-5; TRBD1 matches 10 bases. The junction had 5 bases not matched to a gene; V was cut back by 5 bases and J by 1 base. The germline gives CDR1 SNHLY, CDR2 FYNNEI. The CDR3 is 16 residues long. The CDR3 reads CASSKGQGLSNQPQHF. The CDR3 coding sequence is TGTGCCAGCAGTAAGGGACAGGGGTTAAGCAATCAGCCCCAGCATTTT. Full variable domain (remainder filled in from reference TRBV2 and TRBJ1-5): EPEVTQTPSHQVTQMGQEVILRCVPISNHLYFYWYRQILGQKVEFLVSFYNNEISEKSEIFDDQFSVERPDGSNFTLKIRSTKLEDSAMYFCASSKGQGLSNQPQHFGDGTRLSIL.

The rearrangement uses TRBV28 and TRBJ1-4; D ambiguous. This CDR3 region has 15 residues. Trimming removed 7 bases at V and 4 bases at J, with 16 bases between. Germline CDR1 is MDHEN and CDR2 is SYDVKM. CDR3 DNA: TGTGCCAGCAAGTCGGCGGGAAGGGATAATGAAAAACTGTTTTTT. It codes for CASKSAGRDNEKLFF. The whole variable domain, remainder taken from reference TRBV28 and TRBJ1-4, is DVKVTQSSRYLVKRTGEKVFLECVQDMDHENMFWYRQDPGLGLRLIYFSYDVKMKEKGDIPEGYSVSREKKERFSLILESASTNQTSMYLCASKSAGRDNEKLFFGSGTQLSVL.

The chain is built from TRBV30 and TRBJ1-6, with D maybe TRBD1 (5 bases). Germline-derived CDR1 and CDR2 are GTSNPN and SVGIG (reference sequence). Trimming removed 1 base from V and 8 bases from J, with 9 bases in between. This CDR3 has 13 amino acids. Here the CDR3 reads CAWSGGGDSPLHF. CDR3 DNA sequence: TGTGCCTGGAGTGGGGGGGGTGATTCACCCCTCCACTTT.

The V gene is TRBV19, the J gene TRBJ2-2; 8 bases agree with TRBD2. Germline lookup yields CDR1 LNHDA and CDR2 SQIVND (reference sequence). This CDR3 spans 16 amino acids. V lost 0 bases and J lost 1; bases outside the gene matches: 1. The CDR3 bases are TGTGCCAGTAGTATAGAGCTAGCGGGGAACACCGGGGAGCTGTTTTTT. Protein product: CASSIELAGNTGELFF.

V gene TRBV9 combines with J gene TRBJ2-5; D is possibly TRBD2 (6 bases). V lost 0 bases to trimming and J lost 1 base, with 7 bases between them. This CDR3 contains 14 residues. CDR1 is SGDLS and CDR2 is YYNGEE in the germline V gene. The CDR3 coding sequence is TGTGCCAGCAGCGTAGGGACTACCCAAGAGACCCAGTACTTC. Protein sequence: CASSVGTTQETQYF.

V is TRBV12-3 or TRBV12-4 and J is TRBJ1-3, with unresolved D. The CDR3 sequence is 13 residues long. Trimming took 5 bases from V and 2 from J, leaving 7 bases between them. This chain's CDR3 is CASSELAGNTIYF. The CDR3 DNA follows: TGTGCCAGCAGTGAACTAGCTGGAAACACCATATATTTT.

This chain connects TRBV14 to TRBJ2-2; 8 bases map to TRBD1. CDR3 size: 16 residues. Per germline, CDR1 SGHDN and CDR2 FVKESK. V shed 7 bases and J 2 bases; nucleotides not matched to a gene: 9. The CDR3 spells CASTLGQGRNTGELFF. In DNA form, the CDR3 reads TGTGCCAGCACCTTAGGACAGGGCAGAAACACCGGGGAGCTGTTTTTT.

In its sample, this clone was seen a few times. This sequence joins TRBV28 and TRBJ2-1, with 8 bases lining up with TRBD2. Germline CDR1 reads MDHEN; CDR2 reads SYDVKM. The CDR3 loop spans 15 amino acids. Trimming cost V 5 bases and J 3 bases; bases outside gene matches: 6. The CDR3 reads CASSPSGSDYNEQFF. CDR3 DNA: TGTGCCAGCAGTCCAAGCGGGAGCGACTACAATGAGCAGTTCTTC. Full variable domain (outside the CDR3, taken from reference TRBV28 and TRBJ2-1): DVKVTQSSRYLVKRTGEKVFLECVQDMDHENMFWYRQDPGLGLRLIYFSYDVKMKEKGDIPEGYSVSREKKERFSLILESASTNQTSMYLCASSPSGSDYNEQFFGPGTRLTVL.

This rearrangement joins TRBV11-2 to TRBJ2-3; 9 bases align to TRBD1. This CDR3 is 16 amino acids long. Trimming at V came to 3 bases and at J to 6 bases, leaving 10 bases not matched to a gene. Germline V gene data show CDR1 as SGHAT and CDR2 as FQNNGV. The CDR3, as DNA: TGTGCCAGCAGCTTTAGGGTTACAGGGGGCGCGGATACGCAGTATTTT. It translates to CASSFRVTGGADTQYF. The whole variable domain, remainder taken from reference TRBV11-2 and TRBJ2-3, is EAGVAQSPRYKIIEKRQSVAFWCNPISGHATLYWYQQILGQGPKLLIQFQNNGVVDDSQLPKDRFSAERLKGVDSTLKIQPAKLEDSAVYLCASSFRVTGGADTQYFGPGTRLTVL.

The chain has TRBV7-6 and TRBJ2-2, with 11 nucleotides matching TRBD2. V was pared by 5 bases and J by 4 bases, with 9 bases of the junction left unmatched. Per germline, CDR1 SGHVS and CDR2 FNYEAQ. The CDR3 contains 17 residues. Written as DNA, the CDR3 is TGTGCCAGCAGCCCCCCCCGGACTAGCGGGTTCACCGGGGAGCTGTTTTTT. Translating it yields CASSPPRTSGFTGELFF.

The CDR3 region has the DNA TGTGCCAGCAGCTCGCCGACTAGCGGGAACTACGAGCAGTACTTC. Its protein is CASSSPTSGNYEQYF. The chain employs TRBV7-2 and TRBJ2-7; 11 positions match TRBD2. Unmatched junction bases numbered 5, after V lost 4 bases and J lost 3 bases. There are 15 residues in the CDR3. Germline V CDR1 and CDR2: SGHTA, FQGNSA.

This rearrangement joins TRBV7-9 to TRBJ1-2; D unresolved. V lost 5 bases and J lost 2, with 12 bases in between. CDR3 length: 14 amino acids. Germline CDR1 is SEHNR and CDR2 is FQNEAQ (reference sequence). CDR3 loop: CASSIEQGNYGYTF. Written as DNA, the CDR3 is TGTGCCAGCAGCATTGAACAAGGGAACTATGGCTACACCTTC.

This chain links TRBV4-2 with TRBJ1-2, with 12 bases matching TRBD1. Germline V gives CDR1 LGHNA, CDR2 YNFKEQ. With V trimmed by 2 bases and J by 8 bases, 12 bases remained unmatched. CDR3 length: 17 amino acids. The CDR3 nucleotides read TGTGCCAGCAGCCAACCTCTCCCGGGACAGGGGGCGCAGGGCTACACCTTC. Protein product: CASSQPLPGQGAQGYTF.

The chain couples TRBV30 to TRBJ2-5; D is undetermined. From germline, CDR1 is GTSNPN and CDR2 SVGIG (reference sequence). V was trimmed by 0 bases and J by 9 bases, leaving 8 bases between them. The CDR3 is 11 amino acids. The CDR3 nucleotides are TGTGCCTGGAGTGTAGGCGGAGCCCAGTACTTC. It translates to CAWSVGGAQYF.

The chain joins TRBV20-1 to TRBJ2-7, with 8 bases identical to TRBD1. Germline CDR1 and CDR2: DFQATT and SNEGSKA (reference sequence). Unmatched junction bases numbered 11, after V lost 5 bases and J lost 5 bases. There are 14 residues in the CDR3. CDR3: CSAGGGQGADEQYF. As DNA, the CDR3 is TGCAGTGCTGGTGGAGGTCAGGGGGCCGACGAGCAGTACTTC.